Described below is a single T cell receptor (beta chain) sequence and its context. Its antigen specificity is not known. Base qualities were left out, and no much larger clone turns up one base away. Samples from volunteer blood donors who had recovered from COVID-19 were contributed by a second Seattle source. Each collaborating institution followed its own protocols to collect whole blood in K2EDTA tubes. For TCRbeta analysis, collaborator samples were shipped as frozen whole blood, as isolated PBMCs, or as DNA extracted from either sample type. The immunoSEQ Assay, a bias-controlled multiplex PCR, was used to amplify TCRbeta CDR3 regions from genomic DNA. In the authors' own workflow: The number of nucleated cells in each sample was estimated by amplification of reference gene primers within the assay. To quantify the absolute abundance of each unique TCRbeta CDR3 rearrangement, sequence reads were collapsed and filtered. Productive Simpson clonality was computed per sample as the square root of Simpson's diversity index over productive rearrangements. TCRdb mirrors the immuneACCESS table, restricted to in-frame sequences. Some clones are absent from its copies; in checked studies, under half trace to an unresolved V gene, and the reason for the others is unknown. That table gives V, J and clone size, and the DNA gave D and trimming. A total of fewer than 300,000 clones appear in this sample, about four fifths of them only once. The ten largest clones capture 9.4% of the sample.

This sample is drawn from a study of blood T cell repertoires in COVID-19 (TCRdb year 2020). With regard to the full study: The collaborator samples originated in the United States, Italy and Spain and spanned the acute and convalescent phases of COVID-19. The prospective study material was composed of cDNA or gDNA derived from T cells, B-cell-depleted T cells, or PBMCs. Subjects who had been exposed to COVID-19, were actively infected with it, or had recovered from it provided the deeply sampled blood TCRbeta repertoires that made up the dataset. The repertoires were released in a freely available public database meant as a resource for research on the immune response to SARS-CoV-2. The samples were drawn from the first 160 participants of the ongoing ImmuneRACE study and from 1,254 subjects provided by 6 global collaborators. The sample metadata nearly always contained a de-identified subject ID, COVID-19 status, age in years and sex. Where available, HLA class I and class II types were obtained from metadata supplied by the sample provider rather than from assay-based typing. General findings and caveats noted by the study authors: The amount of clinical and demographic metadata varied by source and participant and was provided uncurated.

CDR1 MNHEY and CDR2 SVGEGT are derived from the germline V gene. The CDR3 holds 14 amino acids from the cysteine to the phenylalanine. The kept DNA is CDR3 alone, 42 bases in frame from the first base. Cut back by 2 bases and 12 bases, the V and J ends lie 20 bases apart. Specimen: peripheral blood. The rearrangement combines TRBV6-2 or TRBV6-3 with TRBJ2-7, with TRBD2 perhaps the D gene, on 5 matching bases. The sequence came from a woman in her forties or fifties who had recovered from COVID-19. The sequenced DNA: TGTGCCAGCAGTTACCGACCGACGGACCCCGGAGGGTACTTC. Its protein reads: CASSYRPTDPGGYF.